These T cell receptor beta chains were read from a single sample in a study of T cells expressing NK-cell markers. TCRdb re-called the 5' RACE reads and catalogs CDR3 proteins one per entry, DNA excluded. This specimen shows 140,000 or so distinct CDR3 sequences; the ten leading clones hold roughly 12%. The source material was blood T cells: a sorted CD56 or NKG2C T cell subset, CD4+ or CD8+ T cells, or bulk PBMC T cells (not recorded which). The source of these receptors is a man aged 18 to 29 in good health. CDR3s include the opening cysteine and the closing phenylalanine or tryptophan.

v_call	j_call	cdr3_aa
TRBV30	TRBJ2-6	CASFHQTSASGANVLTF
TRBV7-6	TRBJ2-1	CASSLSSGPYNEQFF
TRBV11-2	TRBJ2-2	CASSLDDFGTSGTGELFF
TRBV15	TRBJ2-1	CATSSRGNEQFF
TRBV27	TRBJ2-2	CASSSGTTNTGELFF
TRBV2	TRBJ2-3	CAIVSGLAGGPSVDTQYF
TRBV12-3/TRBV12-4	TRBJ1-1	CATSRDSSEAFF
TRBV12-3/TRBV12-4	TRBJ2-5	CASTKGWGQETQYF
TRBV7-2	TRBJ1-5	CASSLGQLQPQHF
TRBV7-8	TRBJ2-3	CASSLAQTSGRGSTDTQYF
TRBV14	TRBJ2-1	CASSQTSGKYNEQFF
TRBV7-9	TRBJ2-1	CASSFPLAGRDGNEQFF
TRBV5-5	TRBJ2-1	CASSFREGGEFF
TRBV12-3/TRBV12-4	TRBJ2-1	CASSAGRGGSEQFF
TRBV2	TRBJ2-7	CAILTRMREQYF
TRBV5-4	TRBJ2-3	CASSSSVAVDTQYF
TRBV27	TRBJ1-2	CASSLSMTGKYGYTF
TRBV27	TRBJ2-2	CASKAGFPGELFF
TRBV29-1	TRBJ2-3	CSVDSGTDTQYF
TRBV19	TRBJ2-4	CASSIFGGGDKNIQYF
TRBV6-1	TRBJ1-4	CASKDSPSLGEKLFF
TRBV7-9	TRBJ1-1	CASSARQGASEAFF
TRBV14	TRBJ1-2	CASSQDLDNYYGYTF
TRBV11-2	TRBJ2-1	CASSLGSLGQGQRASYNEQFF
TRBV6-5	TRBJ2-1	CASSYEAGPPTHNEQFF
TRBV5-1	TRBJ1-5	CASSLMGDQPQHF
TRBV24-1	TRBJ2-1	CATSDLMGQGSEQFF
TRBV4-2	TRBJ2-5	CASSYTSTETQYF
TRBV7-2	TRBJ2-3	CASSSLAGYTDTQYF
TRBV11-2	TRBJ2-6	CASSLFWDISSGANVLTF
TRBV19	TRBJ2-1	CASTQNGGYNEQFF
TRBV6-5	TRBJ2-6	CASRYRDRGPGANVLTF
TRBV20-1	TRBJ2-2	CSARDVGAGGLSGELFF
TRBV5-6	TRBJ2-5	CASSPGMTLQETQYF
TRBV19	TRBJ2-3	CASSIGAGLSTDTQYF
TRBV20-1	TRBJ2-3	CSARLGGLAGTDTQYF
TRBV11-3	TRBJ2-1	CASSSRLAGGIGDEQFF
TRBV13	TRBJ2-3	CASSSQAGVPDTQYF
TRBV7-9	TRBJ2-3	CASSFNDYSTDTQYF
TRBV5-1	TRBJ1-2	CASSLAGTGEYGYTF
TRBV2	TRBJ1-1	CASSEPQPEAFF
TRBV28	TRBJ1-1	CASVAAGVMNTEAFF
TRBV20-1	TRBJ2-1	CSFDSGSYNEQFF
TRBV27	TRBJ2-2	CASSPTPGLAGPLAGELFF
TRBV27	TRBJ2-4	CASSLAGGPVAKNIQYF
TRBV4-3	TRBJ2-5	CASSQEVSGGYSQETQYF
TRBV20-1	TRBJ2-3	CSASATSGRSTDTQYF